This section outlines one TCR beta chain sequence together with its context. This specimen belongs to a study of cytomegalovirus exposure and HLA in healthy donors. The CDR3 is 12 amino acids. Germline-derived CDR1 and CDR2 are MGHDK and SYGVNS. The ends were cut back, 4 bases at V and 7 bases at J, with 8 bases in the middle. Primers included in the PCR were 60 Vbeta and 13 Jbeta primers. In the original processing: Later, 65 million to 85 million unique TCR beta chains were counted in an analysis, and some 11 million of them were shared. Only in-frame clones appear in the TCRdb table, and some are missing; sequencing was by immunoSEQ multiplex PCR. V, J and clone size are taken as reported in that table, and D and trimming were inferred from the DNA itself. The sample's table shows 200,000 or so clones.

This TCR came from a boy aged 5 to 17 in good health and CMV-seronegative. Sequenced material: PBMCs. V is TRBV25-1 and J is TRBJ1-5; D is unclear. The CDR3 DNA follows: TGTGCCAGCAGTGGATACGGGCAGCCCCAGCATTTT. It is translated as CASSGYGQPQHF.